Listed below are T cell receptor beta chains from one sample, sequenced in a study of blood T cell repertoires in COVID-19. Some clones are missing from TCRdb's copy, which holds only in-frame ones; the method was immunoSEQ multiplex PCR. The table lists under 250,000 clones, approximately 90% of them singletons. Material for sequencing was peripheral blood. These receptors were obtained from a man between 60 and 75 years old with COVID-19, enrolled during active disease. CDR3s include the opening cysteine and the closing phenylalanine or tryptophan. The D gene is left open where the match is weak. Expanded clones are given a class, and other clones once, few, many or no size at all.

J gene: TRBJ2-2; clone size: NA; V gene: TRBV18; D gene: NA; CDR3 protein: CASSQRQTDTGELFF; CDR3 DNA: TGTGCCAGCTCCCAAAGACAGACAGACACCGGGGAGCTGTTTTTT
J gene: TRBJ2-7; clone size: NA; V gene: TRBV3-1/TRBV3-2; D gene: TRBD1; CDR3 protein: CASSHPLSGTGSYEQYF; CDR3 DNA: TGTGCCAGCAGCCACCCTCTTAGTGGGACAGGGTCCTACGAGCAGTACTTC
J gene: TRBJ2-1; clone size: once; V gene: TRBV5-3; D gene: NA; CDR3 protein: CASRLRVTQFF; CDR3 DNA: TGTGCCTCGAGGTTGCGGGTTACCCAGTTCTTC
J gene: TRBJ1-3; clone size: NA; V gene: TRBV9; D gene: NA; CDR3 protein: CASSVGGAGGNTIYF; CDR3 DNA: TGTGCCAGCAGCGTAGGCGGGGCCGGCGGAAACACCATATATTTT
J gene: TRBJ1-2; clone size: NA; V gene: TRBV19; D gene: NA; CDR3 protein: CASSTRALDYGYTF; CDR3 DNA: TGTGCCAGTAGTACGCGGGCTCTCGACTATGGCTACACCTTC
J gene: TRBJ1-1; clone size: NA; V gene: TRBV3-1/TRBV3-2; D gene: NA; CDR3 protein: CASSHGQRNTEAFF; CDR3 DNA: TGTGCCAGCAGCCACGGACAGAGGAACACTGAAGCTTTCTTT
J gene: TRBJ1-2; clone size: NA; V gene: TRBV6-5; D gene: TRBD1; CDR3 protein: CASSYAGQGILYTF; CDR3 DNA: TGTGCCAGCAGTTACGCGGGACAGGGCATACTCTACACCTTC
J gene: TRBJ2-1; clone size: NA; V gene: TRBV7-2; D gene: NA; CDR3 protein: CASTGYNEQFF; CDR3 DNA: TGTGCCAGCACGGGCTACAATGAGCAGTTCTTC
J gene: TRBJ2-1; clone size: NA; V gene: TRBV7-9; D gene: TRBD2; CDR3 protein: CASSLARTSELDNEQFF; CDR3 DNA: TGTGCCAGCAGCTTAGCGCGGACTAGCGAACTCGACAATGAGCAGTTCTTC
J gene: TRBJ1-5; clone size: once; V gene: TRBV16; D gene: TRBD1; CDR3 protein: CASSPAGGDQPQHF; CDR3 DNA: TGTGCCAGCAGCCCAGCAGGGGGTGACCAGCCCCAGCATTTT
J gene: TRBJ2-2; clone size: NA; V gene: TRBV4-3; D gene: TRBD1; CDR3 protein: CASSQKFRDRDTGELFF; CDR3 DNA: TGCGCCAGCAGCCAAAAATTCCGGGACAGGGACACCGGGGAGCTGTTTTTT
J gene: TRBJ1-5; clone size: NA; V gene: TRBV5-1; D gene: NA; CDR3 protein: CASSFEGGLNQPQHF; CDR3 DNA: TGCGCCAGCAGCTTCGAGGGTGGCCTCAATCAGCCCCAGCATTTT
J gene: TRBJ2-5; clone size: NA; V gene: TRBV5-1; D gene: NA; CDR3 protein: CASSLVSGQETQYF; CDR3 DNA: TGCGCCAGCAGCTTGGTGTCCGGCCAAGAGACCCAGTACTTC
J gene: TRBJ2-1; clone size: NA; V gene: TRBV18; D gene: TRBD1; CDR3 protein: CASSPGKGARNEQFF; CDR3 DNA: TGTGCCAGCTCACCCGGGAAGGGGGCGAGGAATGAGCAGTTCTTC
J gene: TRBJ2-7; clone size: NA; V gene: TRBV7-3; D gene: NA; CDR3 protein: CASSFGAASSEQYF; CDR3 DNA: TGTGCCAGCAGCTTCGGAGCGGCTTCAAGCGAGCAGTACTTC
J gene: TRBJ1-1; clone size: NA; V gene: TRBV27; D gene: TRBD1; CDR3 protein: CASSIDFRDRTTEAFF; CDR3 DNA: TGTGCCAGCAGCATTGATTTCCGGGACAGGACGACTGAAGCTTTCTTT
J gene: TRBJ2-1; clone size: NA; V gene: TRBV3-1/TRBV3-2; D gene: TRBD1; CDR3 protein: CASSHGTVGEQFF; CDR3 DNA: TGTGCCAGCAGCCATGGGACAGTGGGTGAGCAGTTCTTC
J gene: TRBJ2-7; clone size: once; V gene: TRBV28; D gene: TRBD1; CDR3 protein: CASSGTGGFYEQYF; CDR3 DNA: TGTGCCAGCAGTGGGACAGGGGGCTTCTACGAGCAGTACTTC
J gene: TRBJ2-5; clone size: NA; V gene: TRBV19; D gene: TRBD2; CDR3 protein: CASSILAGVETQYF; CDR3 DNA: TGTGCCAGTAGTATTTTAGCGGGAGTGGAGACCCAGTACTTC
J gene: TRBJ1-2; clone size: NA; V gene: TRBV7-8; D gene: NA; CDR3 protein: CASSLALGGGNYGYTF; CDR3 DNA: TGTGCCAGCAGCTTAGCTCTAGGAGGAGGGAACTATGGCTACACCTTC
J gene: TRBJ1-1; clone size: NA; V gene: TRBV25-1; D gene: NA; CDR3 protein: CASSAQVGTEAFF; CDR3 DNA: TGTGCCAGCAGTGCACAGGTAGGGACTGAAGCTTTCTTT
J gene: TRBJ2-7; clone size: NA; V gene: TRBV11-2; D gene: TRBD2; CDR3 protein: CASSHSTSGDYASSYEQYF; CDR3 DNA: TGTGCCAGCAGCCACTCGACTAGCGGGGACTACGCTAGCTCCTACGAGCAGTACTTC
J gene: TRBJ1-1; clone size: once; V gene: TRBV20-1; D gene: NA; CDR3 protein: CSASRGNTEAFF; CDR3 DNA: TGCAGTGCTAGTCGGGGGAACACTGAAGCTTTCTTT
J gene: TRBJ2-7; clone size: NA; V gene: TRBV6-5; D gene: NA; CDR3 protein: CASSYSPPREQYF; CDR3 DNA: TGTGCCAGCAGTTACTCCCCCCCCCGCGAGCAGTACTTC
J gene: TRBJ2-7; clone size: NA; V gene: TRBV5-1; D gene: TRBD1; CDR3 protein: CASSRRTGALYEQYF; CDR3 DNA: TGCGCCAGCAGCCGTCGGACAGGAGCCCTCTACGAGCAGTACTTC
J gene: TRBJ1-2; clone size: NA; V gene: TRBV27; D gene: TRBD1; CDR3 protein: CASSPLPDRVGYTF; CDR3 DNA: TGTGCCAGCAGTCCACTCCCGGACAGGGTCGGCTACACCTTC
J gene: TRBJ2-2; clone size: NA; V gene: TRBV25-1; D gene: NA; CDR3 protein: CASRDSPNTGELFF; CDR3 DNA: TGTGCCAGCAGGGACAGTCCGAACACCGGGGAGCTGTTTTTT
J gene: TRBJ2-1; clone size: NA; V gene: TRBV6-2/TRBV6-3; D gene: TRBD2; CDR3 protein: CASSLGLAGGTNEQFF; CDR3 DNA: TGTGCCAGCAGTTTAGGACTAGCGGGGGGCACCAATGAGCAGTTCTTC
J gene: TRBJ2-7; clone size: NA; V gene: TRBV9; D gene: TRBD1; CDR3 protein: CASSPRTGGSYEQYF; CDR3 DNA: TGTGCCAGCAGCCCTCGGACAGGAGGCTCCTACGAGCAGTACTTC